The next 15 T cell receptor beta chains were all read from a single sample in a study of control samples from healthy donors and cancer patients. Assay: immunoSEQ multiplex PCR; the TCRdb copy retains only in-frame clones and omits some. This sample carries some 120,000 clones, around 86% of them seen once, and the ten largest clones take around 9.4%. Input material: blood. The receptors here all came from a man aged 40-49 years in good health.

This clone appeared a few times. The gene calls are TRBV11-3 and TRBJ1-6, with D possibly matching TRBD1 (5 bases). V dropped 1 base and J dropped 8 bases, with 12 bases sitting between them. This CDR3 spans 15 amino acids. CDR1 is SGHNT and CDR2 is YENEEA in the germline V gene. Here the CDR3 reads CASSLVGRKYSPLHF. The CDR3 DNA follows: TGTGCCAGCAGCTTAGTGGGACGGAAGTATTCACCCCTCCACTTT.

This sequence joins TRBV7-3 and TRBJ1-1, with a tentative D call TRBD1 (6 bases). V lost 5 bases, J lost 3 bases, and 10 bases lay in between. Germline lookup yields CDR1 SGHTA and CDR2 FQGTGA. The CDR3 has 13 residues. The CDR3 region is CASSVRGYTEAFF. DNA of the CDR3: TGTGCCAGCAGCGTCAGGGGTTACACTGAAGCTTTCTTT.

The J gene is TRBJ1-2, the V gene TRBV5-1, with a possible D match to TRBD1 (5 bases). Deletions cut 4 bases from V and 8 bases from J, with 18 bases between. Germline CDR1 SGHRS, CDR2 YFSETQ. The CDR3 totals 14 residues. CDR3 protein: CASSPDRQGGGYTF. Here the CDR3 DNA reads TGCGCCAGCAGCCCGGACCGTCAGGGAGGGGGCTACACCTTC.

CDR3 residues: CASSHGMGVSRELFF. CDR3 bases: TGTGCCAGCAGTCACGGTATGGGTGTCAGCAGGGAGCTGTTTTTT. The gene calls are TRBV6-2 or TRBV6-3 and TRBJ2-2; no clear D gene. V was trimmed by 5 bases and J by 9 bases, leaving 19 bases between them. The CDR3 spans 15 residues. Germline lookup yields CDR1 MNHEY and CDR2 SVGEGT.

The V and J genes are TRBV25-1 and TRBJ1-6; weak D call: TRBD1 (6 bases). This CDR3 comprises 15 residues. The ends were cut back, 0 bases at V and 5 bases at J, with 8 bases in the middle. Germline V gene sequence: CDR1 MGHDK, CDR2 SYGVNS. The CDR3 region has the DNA TGTGCCAGCAGTGAATACGGGGGCAATAATTCACCCCTCCACTTT. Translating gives CASSEYGGNNSPLHF.

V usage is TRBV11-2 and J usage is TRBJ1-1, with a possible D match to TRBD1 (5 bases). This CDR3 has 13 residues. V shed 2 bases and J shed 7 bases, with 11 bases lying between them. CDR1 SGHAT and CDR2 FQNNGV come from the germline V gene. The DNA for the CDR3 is TGTGCCAGCAGCTTAACAGGTCTGAATGAAGCTTTCTTT. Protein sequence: CASSLTGLNEAFF.

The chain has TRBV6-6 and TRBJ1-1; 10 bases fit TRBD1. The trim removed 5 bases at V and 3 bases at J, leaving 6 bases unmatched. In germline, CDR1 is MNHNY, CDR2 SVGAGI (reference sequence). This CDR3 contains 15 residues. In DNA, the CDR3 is TGTGCCAGCAGTCCCCGGACAGGGGGGGACACTGAAGCTTTCTTT. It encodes CASSPRTGGDTEAFF.

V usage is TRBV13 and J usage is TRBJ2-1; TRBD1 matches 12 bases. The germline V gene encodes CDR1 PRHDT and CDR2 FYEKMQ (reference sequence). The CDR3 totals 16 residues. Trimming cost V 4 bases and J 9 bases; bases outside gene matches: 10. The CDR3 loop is CASSSNSGQGAIEQFF. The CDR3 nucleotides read TGTGCCAGCAGCTCAAACTCGGGACAGGGGGCAATTGAGCAGTTCTTC.

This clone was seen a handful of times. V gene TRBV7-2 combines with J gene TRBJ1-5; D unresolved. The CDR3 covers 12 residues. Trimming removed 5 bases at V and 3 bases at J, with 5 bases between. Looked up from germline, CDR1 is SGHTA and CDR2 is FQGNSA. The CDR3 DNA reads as TGTGCCAGCAGCGGAATCAATCAGCCCCAGCATTTT. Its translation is CASSGINQPQHF.

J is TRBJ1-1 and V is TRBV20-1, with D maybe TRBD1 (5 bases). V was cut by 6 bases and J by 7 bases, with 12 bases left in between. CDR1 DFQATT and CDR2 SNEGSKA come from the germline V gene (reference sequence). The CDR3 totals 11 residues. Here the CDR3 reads CSARGEYEAFF. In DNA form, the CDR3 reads TGCAGTGCCCGAGGGGAGTATGAAGCTTTCTTT.

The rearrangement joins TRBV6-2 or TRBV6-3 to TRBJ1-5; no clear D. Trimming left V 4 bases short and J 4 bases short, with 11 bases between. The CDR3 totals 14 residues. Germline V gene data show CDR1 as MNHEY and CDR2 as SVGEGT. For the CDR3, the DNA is TGTGCCAGCAGTTCTGGGCCGGGTAATCAGCCCCAGCATTTT. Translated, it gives CASSSGPGNQPQHF.

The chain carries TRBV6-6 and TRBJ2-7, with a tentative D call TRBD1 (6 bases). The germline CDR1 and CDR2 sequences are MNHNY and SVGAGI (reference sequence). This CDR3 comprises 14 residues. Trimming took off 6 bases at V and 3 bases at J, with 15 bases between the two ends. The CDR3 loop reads CASRDRQDHYEQYF. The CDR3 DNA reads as TGTGCCAGCAGGGACCGACAGGACCACTACGAGCAGTACTTC.

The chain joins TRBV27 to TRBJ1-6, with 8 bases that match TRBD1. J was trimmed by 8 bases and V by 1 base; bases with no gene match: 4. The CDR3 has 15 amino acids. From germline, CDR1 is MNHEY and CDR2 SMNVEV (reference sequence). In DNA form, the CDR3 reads TGTGCCAGCAGTTTATGGGACAGGAGGGATTCACCCCTCCACTTT. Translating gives CASSLWDRRDSPLHF.

CDR3 DNA sequence: TGTGCCAGCAGCTTGAGCGGGGGGCAAGAGACCCAGTACTTC. Protein: CASSLSGGQETQYF. The chain combines TRBV7-2 with TRBJ2-5; 9 bases fit TRBD2. J was trimmed by 2 bases and V by 3 bases; bases with no gene match: 1. CDR1 is SGHTA, CDR2 FQGNSA, per germline. The CDR3 contains 14 residues. Full variable domain (outside the CDR3, taken from reference TRBV7-2 and TRBJ2-5): GAGVSQSPSNKVTEKGKDVELRCDPISGHTALYWYRQSLGQGLEFLIYFQGNSAPDKSGLPSDRFSAERTGGSVSTLTIQRTQQEDSAVYLCASSLSGGQETQYFGPGTRLLVL.

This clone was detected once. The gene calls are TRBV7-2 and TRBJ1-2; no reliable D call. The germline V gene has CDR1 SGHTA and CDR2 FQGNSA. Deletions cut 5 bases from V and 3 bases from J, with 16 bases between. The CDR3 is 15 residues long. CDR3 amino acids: CASSTPNQAYYGYTF. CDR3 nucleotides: TGTGCCAGCAGCACCCCTAATCAGGCTTACTATGGCTACACCTTC.